This T cell receptor (beta chain) was profiled in a study of shared clonotypes between healthy human individuals. In the study's own analysis: Filtering was not the same, since immunoSEQ gave junction-only sequences without quality scores. Sequenced by immunoSEQ multiplex PCR; TCRdb stores in-frame clones only, minus some. The V and J calls and clone size were taken over from that table, and D and trimming were inferred from the DNA. The sample has about a million clones; about 80% are singletons. The CDR3 runs to 15 residues. The germline V gene has CDR1 MNHNS and CDR2 SASEGT. J gave up 2 bases and V 2 bases, and 6 bases lay outside the gene matches.

The specimen sequenced was memory CD4+ T cells sorted from blood. Documented subset: CD45RA-negative fraction. The receptor was isolated from a man aged 18-30 years in good health. V is TRBV6-1 and J is TRBJ2-7; 7 bases agree with TRBD2. The chain's CDR3 is CASSEPGGLTYEQYF. CDR3 nucleotide sequence: TGTGCCAGCAGTGAACCGGGGGGATTAACCTACGAGCAGTACTTC.